This T cell receptor (beta chain) was obtained from a study of T-cell reconstitution after alpha-beta-depleted transplantation in children. Unique molecular identifiers were used to barcode this TCRbeta library. One entry per CDR3 protein results from TCRdb running MiXCR on the PCR reads. The sample records about 980,000 distinct CDR3 sequences, roughly 29% being singletons. V lost 4 bases to trimming and J lost 2 bases; unmatched junction nucleotides: 11. The CDR3 consists of 16 residues. CDR1 is LGHDT, CDR2 YNNKEL, per germline (reference sequence). Notes on the study in general: Hyperexpanded clones declined; after one year, newly produced T cells mostly supplied diversity. Elevated TCRbeta diversity at day 60 was traced, in some patients, to surviving recipient T cells and thymic progenitors. Several hundred expanded graft clones reportedly gave rise to the alpha-beta T cells present about two months after transplant.

This clonotype was seen more than once but under ten times. The antigen remains unidentified. The source material was PBMCs, mostly from graft donor cells, sampled 360 days after TCRalphabeta/CD19-depleted stem cell transplant. The J gene is TRBJ2-7, the V gene TRBV3-1, with 7 nucleotides matching TRBD2. The clonotype originates from a boy in the first two years of life who had a stem cell transplant for SCID, so the T cells may come from the graft donor. As DNA, the CDR3 is TGTGCCAGCAGCCCCAACCTGGCGGGGGTTACCTACGAGCAGTACTTC. It yields the protein CASSPNLAGVTYEQYF.